Listed below are T cell receptor beta chains from one sample, sequenced in a study of T cells after posttransplantation cyclophosphamide. Libraries were prepared by immunoSEQ multiplex PCR; TCRdb keeps only in-frame clonotypes and omits some of them. The data contain tens of thousands of clones, 97% of them singletons. The sample taken for sequencing was naive CD4+ T cells sorted from PBMCs. The receptors were sampled from a man in his forties or fifties in good health, CMV-negative, and a related stem cell transplant donor. Both conserved end residues are part of each CDR3. D genes are given only for firm matches. Only some rows state a clone size, as once, few, many or a class for expanded clones.

V	size	length	D	J	DNA	CDR3
TRBV6-5	.	14	TRBD1	TRBJ1-1	TGTGCCAGCAGATACAGGGGAGGGAACACTGAAGCTTTCTTT	CASRYRGGNTEAFF
TRBV29-1	.	11	.	TRBJ1-4	TGCAGCGTTGTAACTAATGAAGAACTGTTTTTT	CSVVTNEELFF
TRBV6-5	.	15	TRBD1	TRBJ1-1	TGTGCCAGCAGTACATCCGGGACAGGGGACCCTGAAGCTTTCTTT	CASSTSGTGDPEAFF
TRBV7-3	.	14	TRBD1	TRBJ1-1	TGTGCCAGCAGTCGGACAGGGGAGAACACTGAAGCTTTCTTT	CASSRTGENTEAFF
TRBV7-2	.	13	.	TRBJ1-1	TGTGCCAGCAGCTTTCCGGGGAGCCCTGAAGCTTTCTTT	CASSFPGSPEAFF
TRBV5-1	.	14	.	TRBJ1-1	TGCGCCAGCAGCTTGGGACAACAGAACACTGAAGCTTTCTTT	CASSLGQQNTEAFF
TRBV7-9	once	14	.	TRBJ1-1	TGTGCCAGCAGCCCTAGACCATTACACACTGAAGCTTTCTTT	CASSPRPLHTEAFF
TRBV19	.	12	.	TRBJ2-2	TGTGCCAGCGCGACTAGACCCGGGGAGCTGTTTTTT	CASATRPGELFF
TRBV6-5	.	13	.	TRBJ1-1	TGTGCCAGCAGTTACGGCCGTTTACATGAAGCTTTCTTT	CASSYGRLHEAFF
TRBV7-3	.	14	.	TRBJ2-5	TGTGCCAGCAGCTTAAGCGGGGTACAAGAGACCCAGTACTTC	CASSLSGVQETQYF
TRBV9	.	15	TRBD1	TRBJ1-5	TGTGCCAGCAGCGTGACAGGGGGCGCGCATCAGCCCCAGCATTTT	CASSVTGGAHQPQHF
TRBV7-2	.	15	.	TRBJ2-7	TGTGCCAGCAGCTTAGCGTCCGGCAGGGCCAGCGAGCAGTACTTC	CASSLASGRASEQYF
TRBV19	.	16	TRBD1	TRBJ2-2	TGTGCCAGTAGTATACGGACAGGGGGGAACACCGGGGAGCTGTTTTTT	CASSIRTGGNTGELFF
TRBV18	.	15	.	TRBJ2-3	TGTGCCAGCTCACCAAGACAAGCAGTCACAGATACGCAGTATTTT	CASSPRQAVTDTQYF
TRBV9	.	12	TRBD1	TRBJ1-6	TGTGCCAGCAACCTAGGGGGCCTACCCCTCCACTTT	CASNLGGLPLHF
TRBV18	.	15	.	TRBJ2-1	TGTGCCAGCTCACCACGAGCGGACCTTTACAATGAGCAGTTCTTC	CASSPRADLYNEQFF
TRBV10-3	.	16	.	TRBJ2-1	TGTGCCATCAGTAAAGCAGGGGGACTGGGAAACAATGAGCAGTTCTTC	CAISKAGGLGNNEQFF
TRBV5-1	.	13	.	TRBJ1-1	TGCGCCAGCAGCTTGAAGGGGGACACTGAAGCTTTCTTT	CASSLKGDTEAFF
TRBV27	.	14	.	TRBJ1-2	TGTGCCAGCAGACCGGAGGGTTCCGTCTATGGCTACACCTTC	CASRPEGSVYGYTF
TRBV7-8	.	17	.	TRBJ1-2	TGTGCCAGCAGCTTAGGTCCCTACCAGGGGATTGGGGATGGCTACACCTTC	CASSLGPYQGIGDGYTF
TRBV7-3	.	13	.	TRBJ2-1	TGTGCCAGCAGCTTCGGACTTCCTAATGAGCAGTTCTTC	CASSFGLPNEQFF
TRBV11-2	.	14	.	TRBJ2-7	TGTGCCAGCAGCTTAGGATGGGCAGGGAATGAGCAGTACTTC	CASSLGWAGNEQYF
TRBV29-1	once	16	TRBD1	TRBJ2-1	TGCAGCGTTGGGTCCACAGGGGGCAGCTCCTACAATGAGCAGTTCTTC	CSVGSTGGSSYNEQFF
TRBV27	.	13	.	TRBJ2-7	TGTGCCAGCAGTTTACGGGTTCCCTACGAGCAGTACTTC	CASSLRVPYEQYF
TRBV7-3	.	15	TRBD2	TRBJ2-1	TGTGCCAGCAGCCCCGCAGCGGGAGGGAACAATGAGCAGTTCTTC	CASSPAAGGNNEQFF
TRBV13	.	15	TRBD2	TRBJ2-1	TGTGCCAGCAGCTTAGGGACTAGCGGGTACAATGAGCAGTTCTTC	CASSLGTSGYNEQFF
TRBV7-3	.	13	.	TRBJ2-5	TGTGCCAGCAGCTCGACCCCCGCCGGGGCCCAGTACTTC	CASSSTPAGAQYF
TRBV7-2	.	16	TRBD2	TRBJ2-7	TGTGCCAGCAGCTGGGGACTAGCGGGGGGGACCTACGAGCAGTACTTC	CASSWGLAGGTYEQYF
TRBV7-8	.	15	.	TRBJ2-3	TGTGCCAGCACCCAGGTGGGGGGAGTCTCAGATACGCAGTATTTT	CASTQVGGVSDTQYF
TRBV11-2	.	13	.	TRBJ2-4	TGTGCCAGCAGCGTACAGGGCCCCGGCATTCAGTACTTC	CASSVQGPGIQYF
TRBV9	.	14	.	TRBJ2-1	TGTGCCAGCAGCGTTACCGGCCAGCGGGTTGAGCAGTTCTTC	CASSVTGQRVEQFF
TRBV18	.	13	.	TRBJ1-1	TGTGCCAGCTCAGAACAGGAGAACACTGAAGCTTTCTTT	CASSEQENTEAFF
TRBV6-5	.	16	TRBD1	TRBJ2-7	TGTGCCAGCAGTTTTTTATCCGGGACAGGATCCTACGAGCAGTACTTC	CASSFLSGTGSYEQYF
TRBV11-1	once	15	TRBD1	TRBJ1-6	TGTGCCAGCAGCCCCCGACAGGGAAATAATTCACCCCTCCACTTT	CASSPRQGNNSPLHF
TRBV29-1	.	12	.	TRBJ2-3	TGCAGCGTGGATATAGGGGCATATACGCAGTATTTT	CSVDIGAYTQYF
TRBV5-4	.	17	TRBD2	TRBJ2-1	TGTGCCAGCAGCTTGGGGGGTACTAGCGGGAGGGAGAATGAGCAGTTCTTC	CASSLGGTSGRENEQFF
TRBV18	.	16	TRBD1	TRBJ2-1	TGTGCCAGCTCACCGCCGGGACAGGGATTGAGGAATGAGCAGTTCTTC	CASSPPGQGLRNEQFF
TRBV7-7	.	16	TRBD2	TRBJ2-3	TGTGCTAGCAGCTTAGGTGTAGCGGGGAACACAGATACGCAGTATTTT	CASSLGVAGNTDTQYF
TRBV29-1	.	11	.	TRBJ1-2	TGCAGCGTTGCTGGGGCCGAAGGCTACACCTTC	CSVAGAEGYTF
TRBV18	.	17	TRBD2	TRBJ2-3	TGTGCCAGCTCACCCCGACTAGCGGGAGTTAGCACAGATACGCAGTATTTT	CASSPRLAGVSTDTQYF
TRBV18	once	16	.	TRBJ2-1	TGTGCCAGCTCACCACCGTTGAGGGAGCTGTACAATGAGCAGTTCTTC	CASSPPLRELYNEQFF
TRBV5-4	.	19	TRBD1	TRBJ2-2	TGTGCCAGCAGCTTGTACACCGGGACAGGGGGCCGTGGCACCGGGGAGCTGTTTTTT	CASSLYTGTGGRGTGELFF
TRBV5-4	.	17	.	TRBJ2-5	TGTGCCAGCAGCTTGGTCGGCAGGGTAAAAGATTGGGAGACCCAGTACTTC	CASSLVGRVKDWETQYF
TRBV10-3	.	13	TRBD1	TRBJ1-2	TGTGCCACCTACCCGGGACAGAATTATGGCTACACCTTC	CATYPGQNYGYTF
TRBV6-6	.	14	.	TRBJ2-6	TGTGCCAGCAGCCCAGGGGCTGGGGCCAACGTCCTGACTTTC	CASSPGAGANVLTF
TRBV19	.	15	.	TRBJ1-4	TGTGCCAGTAGTATAGGCGGGGGGATCGGAGAAAAACTGTTTTTT	CASSIGGGIGEKLFF
TRBV11-1	.	12	.	TRBJ1-1	TGTGCCAGCAGCTTTATGAACACTGAAGCTTTCTTT	CASSFMNTEAFF
TRBV11-3	.	15	.	TRBJ1-5	TGTGCCAGCAGCTTAATCTCCCAGATATATCAGCCCCAGCATTTT	CASSLISQIYQPQHF
TRBV6-5	.	15	.	TRBJ1-1	TGTGCCAGCAGGCGAGCTGGATCGGGTAACACTGAAGCTTTCTTT	CASRRAGSGNTEAFF
TRBV6-1	.	15	.	TRBJ1-6	TGTGCCAGCACAAGTGAGAGCTCCTATAATTCACCCCTCCACTTT	CASTSESSYNSPLHF
TRBV7-3	.	14	.	TRBJ2-2	TGTGCCAGCATGCTTTCACTGAACACCGGGGAGCTGTTTTTT	CASMLSLNTGELFF
TRBV6-6	.	14	TRBD2	TRBJ2-7	TGTGCCAGCGGCCTGCTGGGGACTAGCTACGAGCAGTACTTC	CASGLLGTSYEQYF
TRBV19	.	15	TRBD2	TRBJ2-3	TGTGCCAGTCGCAGGACTAGCGGGTTCACAGATACGCAGTATTTT	CASRRTSGFTDTQYF
TRBV6-5	.	15	TRBD1	TRBJ2-4	TGTGCCAGCAGGTCGACAGGGACAGCCAAAAACATTCAGTACTTC	CASRSTGTAKNIQYF
TRBV5-8	.	15	TRBD1	TRBJ2-3	TGTGCCAGCAGCTCGGGACAGGGGTCGGCGGATACGCAGTATTTT	CASSSGQGSADTQYF